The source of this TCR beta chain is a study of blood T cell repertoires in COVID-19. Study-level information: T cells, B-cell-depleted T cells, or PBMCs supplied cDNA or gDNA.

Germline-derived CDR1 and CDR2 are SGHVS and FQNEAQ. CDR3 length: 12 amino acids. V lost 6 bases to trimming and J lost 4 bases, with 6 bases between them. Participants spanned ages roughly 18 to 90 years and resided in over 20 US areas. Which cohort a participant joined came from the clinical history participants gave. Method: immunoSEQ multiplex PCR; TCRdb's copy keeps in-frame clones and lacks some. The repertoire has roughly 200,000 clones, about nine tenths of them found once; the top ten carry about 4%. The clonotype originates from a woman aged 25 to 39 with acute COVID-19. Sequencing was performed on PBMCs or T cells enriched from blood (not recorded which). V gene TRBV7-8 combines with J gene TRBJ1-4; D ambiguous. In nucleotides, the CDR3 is TGTGCCAGCAGTTTCAGTAATGAAAAACTGTTTTTT. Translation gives CASSFSNEKLFF.